This T cell receptor beta chain was captured in a study of blood T cell repertoires in COVID-19. About the research overall: The United States, Italy and Spain supplied acute and convalescent COVID-19 samples.

The protocol was immunoSEQ multiplex PCR, while the TCRdb copy is restricted to in-frame clones and leaves out a portion. The table includes some 530,000 clones, 80% to 90% detected once. This clone was counted a single time. Trimming removed 3 bases at V and 4 bases at J, with 18 bases between. The CDR3 runs 16 residues. Germline V gene sequence: CDR1 SGHVS, CDR2 FQNEAQ. The sample was peripheral blood. The TCR originated in a human donor in a cohort sampled during active COVID-19. This chain connects TRBV7-8 to TRBJ1-2; D is ambiguous. The CDR3: CASSFRVVGSGYGYTF. The CDR3 DNA sequence: TGTGCCAGCAGCTTTCGGGTAGTCGGGTCTGGCTATGGCTACACCTTC.